The sequence of this T cell receptor beta chain was determined in a study of blood T cell repertoires in COVID-19. Clones were read by immunoSEQ multiplex PCR, and TCRdb kept only the in-frame ones, dropping some. The table includes 200,000 to 250,000 clones, just over 85% detected once. V lost 7 bases to trimming and J lost 3 bases; unmatched junction nucleotides: 4. Germline CDR1 and CDR2: SEHNR and FQNEAQ (reference sequence). The CDR3 covers 13 residues. The receptor's source is a woman aged 45-65 years with acute COVID-19. Source material: PBMCs or T cells enriched from blood (not recorded which). This chain links TRBV7-9 with TRBJ1-2, with 8 bases lining up with TRBD1. The CDR3 sequence is CASIGQGDYGYTF. The CDR3 DNA is TGTGCCAGCATTGGACAGGGCGACTATGGCTACACCTTC.